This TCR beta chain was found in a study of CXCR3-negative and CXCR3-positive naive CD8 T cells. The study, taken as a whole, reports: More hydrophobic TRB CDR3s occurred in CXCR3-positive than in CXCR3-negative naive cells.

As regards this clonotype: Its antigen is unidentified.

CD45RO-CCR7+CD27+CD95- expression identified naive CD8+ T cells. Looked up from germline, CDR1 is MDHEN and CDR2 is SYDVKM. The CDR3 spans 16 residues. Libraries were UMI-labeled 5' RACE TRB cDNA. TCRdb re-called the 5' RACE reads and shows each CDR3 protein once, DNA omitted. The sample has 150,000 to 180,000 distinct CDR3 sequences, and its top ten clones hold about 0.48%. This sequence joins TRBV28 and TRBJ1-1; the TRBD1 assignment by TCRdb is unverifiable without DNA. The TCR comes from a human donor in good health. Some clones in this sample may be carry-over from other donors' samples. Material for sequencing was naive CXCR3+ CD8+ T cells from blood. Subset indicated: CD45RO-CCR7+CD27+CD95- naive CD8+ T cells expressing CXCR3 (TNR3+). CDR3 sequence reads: CASSIQGPRLNTEAFF.